This TCR beta chain derives from a study of neoadjuvant anti-PD-1 for oral cavity cancer (dated by TCRdb to 2020 to 2022). As for the study more broadly: Before curative-intent surgical resection, most patients were given three to four biweekly doses of nivolumab at 3 mg/kg. A fourth nivolumab dose was given around day 43 to patients without progression, and definitive surgical resection was performed in those patients on days 50-56. Under RECIST 1.1, a patient counted as a responder if showing complete response, partial response or stable disease, and as a non-responder if showing progression. There were eleven to twelve patients in the parent correlative cohort, and the response rate was roughly 33%.

Sample time point, as interpreted from the label and publication: after neoadjuvant nivolumab, at surgical resection. Patients were newly diagnosed with stage II-IVA oral cavity squamous cell carcinoma and had received no prior systemic or radiation treatment. The cohort was made up of patients with locally advanced, HPV-negative oral cavity squamous cell carcinoma. The samples were drawn from a longitudinal correlative study tied to a single-arm phase II trial testing neoadjuvant nivolumab in oral cavity squamous cell carcinoma. Genomic DNA-based TCRbeta sequencing was performed on subject-matched pre- and post-treatment PBMCs and tumors from three responders and three non-responders. For tumor tissue, genomic DNA extraction relied on the Maxwell RSC DNA from Tissue kit. Study-wide conclusions, independent of this receptor: A higher pretreatment blood Treg/Th17 ratio correlated with both higher pretreatment blood TCRbeta clonality and lower post-treatment tumor TCRbeta clonality. Greater tumor shrinkage was correlated with larger post-treatment sizes of preexisting intratumoral clones, suggesting that expansion of preexisting clones contributed to response. TCR analyses included only a few patients per response group, and the authors called for larger cohorts for validation.

For survey sequencing, tumor libraries mostly used 4.5 to 5.5 ug of input genomic DNA, with two replicates for each sample. The immunoSEQ hsTCRbeta kit was used to prepare TCRbeta libraries according to the manufacturer's instructions. An Illumina NovaSeq 6000 S4 flow cell was used to sequence the final libraries, which had first been combined to 3 nM. Per the original workflow: The immunoSEQ Analyzer handled quality control and preprocessing of the raw data. The analysis was restricted to productive rearrangements, with each unique CDR3 amino acid sequence defining a clonotype. Repertoire clonality was estimated as the Gini-Simpson index, computed with the R package tcR. Gini indices were compared with Student's t test, and associations with tumor size change were assessed by Pearson correlation. Sourced from immuneACCESS, this table was stored by TCRdb with only in-frame sequences that have V and J called. A share of the clones is absent; for the studies checked, an unresolved V gene accounts for under half, and the remainder has no known explanation. Clone size and the V and J calls come from that table; the DNA yielded D and trimming. Here the sample has tens of thousands of clones; 27% occur a single time. Around 17% of the sample belongs to the ten largest clones.

This clone turned up a few times. Its antigen remains unidentified. No qualities accompany the bases; no much larger clone lies one base away. The sequencing here drew on tumor tissue, taken after nivolumab (anti-PD-1) treatment. This clonotype originated in a person between 40 and 80 years old with oral cavity squamous cell carcinoma.

DNA sequence: TGTGCCAGCAGTCAATCTGGACAGTCCAATCAGCCCCAGCATTTT. Its protein is CASSQSGQSNQPQHF. The rearranged chain carries TRBV6-5 and TRBJ1-5; TRBD1 is a weak D gene call, 6 bases matching. CDR1 and CDR2, per the germline V gene, are MNHEY and SVGAGI. From the cysteine through the phenylalanine, the CDR3 covers 15 amino acids. The only DNA kept is the CDR3, 45 bases in frame from the first base. A distance of 14 bases separates the germline ends of V and J, which lose 5 bases and 3 bases respectively.